The present TCR beta chain was sequenced within a study of PD-1 blockade in classical Hodgkin lymphoma. Notes on the study in general: Complete responders showed a baseline diversity that resembled the diversity of newly diagnosed patients. Baseline TCR diversity was reportedly lower in newly diagnosed patients than healthy donors. CD4+ but not CD8+ TCR diversity rose significantly by C4D1.

Time point here: cycle 4 day 1 (C4D1), after 6 weeks of nivolumab. Exposure to brentuximab vedotin varied, and each patient had relapsed following autologous stem cell transplantation. Per germline, CDR1 MNHNY and CDR2 SVGAGI (reference sequence). J lost 4 bases, V lost 5 bases, and 10 bases had no gene match. The CDR3 has 15 residues. Only in-frame clones appear in the TCRdb table, and some are missing; sequencing was by immunoSEQ multiplex PCR. The sample yields about 51,000 clones, roughly three quarters seen once. Regarding this clone: Its antigen is undetermined.

The chain uses TRBV6-6 and TRBJ1-2; 7 bases line up with TRBD1. This clonotype was sampled from a human donor with classical Hodgkin lymphoma. Sequencing was performed on peripheral blood mononuclear cells (PBMCs), taken before the fourth cycle of nivolumab. CDR3 sequence: CASSGRQGQIYGYTF. As DNA, the CDR3 is TGTGCCAGCAGTGGTCGACAGGGTCAGATCTATGGCTACACCTTC.